This record covers a single T cell receptor beta chain. Its specificity is not known. This sample was included in a study of shared clonotypes between healthy human individuals. Deep-level running was used for the assay. The protocol was immunoSEQ multiplex PCR, while the TCRdb copy is restricted to in-frame clones and leaves out a portion. This sample has roughly 2.6 million clones, with approximately 92% found just once. Study results and limitations: Naive subsets generally exceeded memory subsets in estimated richness. Among four donors, around 5% of naive CD4 clonotypes were found in common.

The origin of this receptor is a man younger than 35 in good health. The sample taken for sequencing was naive CD4+ T cells sorted from blood. The sample's subset: CD45RA+ positively selected.

The CDR3 loop is CASSLRTGVGYTF. The CDR3, as DNA: TGTGCCAGCAGCCTACGGACAGGGGTGGGCTACACCTTC. The chain combines TRBV6-1 with TRBJ1-2; 9 bases line up with TRBD1. The CDR3 length is 13 residues. With 6 bases clipped from V and 8 bases from J, the junction kept 7 bases outside the gene matches. Per the germline V gene, CDR1 is MNHNS and CDR2 is SASEGT.